This T cell receptor (beta chain) was observed in a study of T-cell reconstitution after alpha-beta-depleted transplantation in children. Unique molecular identifiers were incorporated during preparation of the TCRbeta library. TCRdb recomputed calls from the PCR reads with MiXCR, one row per CDR3 protein. The sample has more than 450,000 distinct CDR3 sequences, around 19% seen once. The length of the CDR3 is 14 residues. The V end was cut by 3 bases, the J end by 1 base, with 9 bases between. A few counts support this clonotype. The sequencing used PBMCs from the stem cell graft donor, collected from the stem cell graft. This chain links TRBV12-3 or TRBV12-4 with TRBJ1-1; TRBD1 might be the D (5 bases). The source is a human donor who donated a stem cell graft to a child with acute lymphoblastic leukemia. The CDR3 is CASSFPGANTEAFF. The CDR3 nucleotides are TGTGCCAGCAGTTTCCCCGGGGCGAACACTGAAGCTTTCTTT.